The entry below gives a single T cell receptor beta chain sequence along with its context. The data were taken from a study of cytotoxic CD8 clonotypes in ibrutinib-treated CLL. Repertoires were generated with immunoSEQ multiplex PCR, while TCRdb's copy carries only in-frame clones and drops some. The repertoire has around 310,000 clones, almost 80% of them found once; the top ten carry more than 6%. The CDR3 consists of 16 residues. Germline V lookup: CDR1 LGHNA, CDR2 YNFKEQ. V lost 1 base and J 7 bases, leaving 16 bases between the germline ends. Sequenced here: PBMCs, sampled before ibrutinib treatment. This receptor was obtained from a human donor with chronic lymphocytic leukemia. The V gene is TRBV4-2, the J gene TRBJ1-4; the D gene is possibly TRBD1 (6 bases). CDR3 amino acids: CASSQGNTGRAEKLFF. The CDR3 DNA is TGTGCCAGCAGCCAAGGTAATACAGGGCGGGCTGAAAAACTGTTTTTT.